Presented here are 29 T cell receptor beta chains from one specimen sequenced in a study of OX40 agonist ivuxolimab in advanced cancers. Repertoires were generated with immunoSEQ multiplex PCR, while TCRdb's copy carries only in-frame clones and drops some. The data show over 45,000 clones, roughly 83% seen once. The material was CD4+ or CD8+ T cells sorted from blood, obtained in a trial of the OX40 agonist ivuxolimab. The receptors stem from an adult with an advanced solid tumor such as melanoma, head and neck, liver or kidney cancer.

This clone was counted a few times. The CDR3 is CASKAGQSGANVLTF. The CDR3 region has the DNA TGTGCCAGCAAAGCCGGACAGTCTGGGGCCAACGTCCTGACTTTC. The J gene is TRBJ2-6, the V gene TRBV2; maybe TRBD1 (6 bases). Germline CDR1 and CDR2: SNHLY and FYNNEI. Trimming took 7 bases from V and 1 from J, leaving 11 bases between them. The CDR3 consists of 15 residues.

The chain recombines TRBV28 with TRBJ2-1; 8 bases align to TRBD2. V trimming: 5 bases; J trimming: 0 bases; junction bases outside the gene matches: 6. This CDR3 region has 16 residues. The germline V gene encodes CDR1 MDHEN and CDR2 SYDVKM. CDR3 amino acids: CASSTRSGASYNEQFF. CDR3 bases: TGTGCCAGCAGTACCCGTAGCGGGGCCTCCTACAATGAGCAGTTCTTC.

The chain has TRBV28 and TRBJ1-1; D not certain. This CDR3 is built from 12 residues. Looked up from germline, CDR1 is MDHEN and CDR2 is SYDVKM. V lost 1 base to trimming and J lost 11 bases, with 11 bases between them. The CDR3, as DNA: TGTGCCAGCAGTTTATTCGGGAGGAAGGCTTTCTTT. This gives the protein CASSLFGRKAFF.

This rearrangement joins TRBV4-2 to TRBJ2-7; the D gene is possibly TRBD2 (6 bases). This CDR3 has 15 residues. Deletions cut 0 bases from V and 0 bases from J, with 9 bases between. Germline CDR1 LGHNA, CDR2 YNFKEQ. The CDR3 DNA is TGTGCCAGCAGCCAAGATTATAGCGGCTCCTACGAGCAGTACTTC. This encodes CASSQDYSGSYEQYF.

This chain links TRBV7-2 with TRBJ2-3; D may be TRBD2 (5 bases). The CDR3 runs 16 residues. V lost 2 bases, J lost 4 bases, and 16 bases lay in between. The V gene's germline CDR1 is SGHTA and CDR2 FQGNSA. The CDR3 here is CASSLSGTERADTQYF. Here the CDR3 DNA reads TGTGCCAGCAGCTTATCGGGAACGGAGCGTGCAGATACGCAGTATTTT.

The chain combines TRBV6-1 with TRBJ2-3, with D perhaps assigned TRBD1 or TRBD2 (5 bases each). The CDR3 runs 12 residues. Germline CDR1 reads MNHNS; CDR2 reads SASEGT. The ends were cut back, 11 bases at V and 2 bases at J, with 11 bases in the middle. The CDR3 coding sequence is TGTGCCGGGACGGGTTCCACAGATACGCAGTATTTT. This encodes CAGTGSTDTQYF.

This clone was seen only a few times. The J gene is TRBJ2-5, the V gene TRBV5-4, with D maybe TRBD2 (6 bases). Germline values: CDR1 SGHNT, CDR2 YYREEE (reference sequence). The V end was cut by 2 bases, the J end by 3 bases, with 11 bases between. CDR3 length: 14 residues. This CDR3 is CASSFISGEETQYF. The CDR3 DNA is TGTGCCAGCAGCTTTATTAGCGGAGAAGAGACCCAGTACTTC.

This rearrangement joins TRBV10-3 to TRBJ2-2; tentatively, D is TRBD1 (6 bases). The V end was cut by 6 bases, the J end by 0 bases, with 14 bases between. CDR1 ENHRY and CDR2 SYGVKD come from the germline V gene. The CDR3 length is 16 residues. This chain's CDR3 is CAISLTAGANTGELFF. CDR3 sequence (DNA): TGTGCCATCAGCTTAACCGCAGGGGCGAACACCGGGGAGCTGTTTTTT.

The chain links TRBV15 to TRBJ2-1; a weak D match, TRBD2 (5 bases). Trimming removed 0 bases from V and 5 bases from J, with 14 bases in between. The CDR3 sequence is 16 residues long. Germline V gene data show CDR1 as LNHNV and CDR2 as YYDKDF (reference sequence). CDR3 residues: CATSREYSDFNNEQFF. The CDR3 DNA follows: TGTGCCACCAGCAGAGAGTATTCGGACTTTAACAATGAGCAGTTCTTC.

This clone was detected only once. V usage is TRBV11-2 and J usage is TRBJ2-3; D is unresolved. The CDR3 contains 14 residues. Germline V gene sequence: CDR1 SGHAT, CDR2 FQNNGV. V was cut by 5 bases and J by 4 bases, with 13 bases left in between. The CDR3 DNA is TGTGCCAGCAGCAAGGGCGCCAGGTCAGATACGCAGTATTTT. As protein: CASSKGARSDTQYF.

The chain joins TRBV9 to TRBJ2-1, with TRBD2 identical over 9 bases. Per germline, CDR1 SGDLS and CDR2 YYNGEE. CDR3 length: 18 residues. V gave up 4 bases and J gave up 5 bases; unmatched junction bases: 16. The CDR3 DNA sequence: TGTGCCAGCAGCCCCATCTCAGCGGGGGGCGGCGGCGACAATGAGCAGTTCTTC. Its translation is CASSPISAGGGGDNEQFF.

This clone was seen a handful of times. The chain's CDR3 is CASSQSNRVEQYF. The DNA of the CDR3 is TGCGCCAGCAGTCAATCGAACAGGGTCGAGCAGTACTTC. The chain links TRBV23-1 to TRBJ2-7, with a tentative D call TRBD1 (6 bases). TRBV23-1 is flagged as an ORF with uncertain function. The CDR3 totals 13 residues. Trimming cost V 0 bases and J 6 bases, with 9 bases left between them.

This clone was counted a few times. The gene calls are TRBV2 and TRBJ1-5; 9 nucleotides match TRBD1. Germline CDR1 SNHLY, CDR2 FYNNEI. There are 15 residues in the CDR3. The J segment lost 4 bases and the V segment lost 8 bases, leaving 9 bases of the junction unmatched. The CDR3 coding sequence is TGTGCCAGCGGACGGGACAGGGAGAGAAATCAGCCCCAGCATTTT. It codes for CASGRDRERNQPQHF.

This clone was picked up a small number of times. The J gene is TRBJ1-2, the V gene TRBV19; D is possibly TRBD1 (5 bases). The germline gives CDR1 LNHDA, CDR2 SQIVND (reference sequence). V lost 5 bases, J lost 3 bases, and 16 bases lay in between. The CDR3 extends over 15 amino acids. The CDR3 protein is CASSRGADRDYGYTF. In DNA form, the CDR3 reads TGTGCCAGTAGTCGAGGGGCGGATAGGGACTATGGCTACACCTTC.

The CDR3 DNA is TGTGCCAGCAGTTACGGAGCCGGGGGCTATGGCTACACCTTC. Translated: CASSYGAGGYGYTF. The chain is built from TRBV6-5 and TRBJ1-2; possible D gene TRBD1, 5 bases. Looked up from germline, CDR1 is MNHEY and CDR2 is SVGAGI. The ends were cut back, 2 bases at V and 4 bases at J, with 11 bases in the middle. CDR3 size: 14 residues.

The chain combines TRBV5-5 with TRBJ2-3; D gene uncertain. This CDR3 spans 14 amino acids. V was cut by 2 bases and J by 0 bases, with 7 bases left in between. CDR1 and CDR2 from the germline V gene are SGHKS and YYEKEE (reference sequence). The CDR3 coding sequence is TGTGCCAGCAGCTTTCGGGTTAGCACAGATACGCAGTATTTT. As protein: CASSFRVSTDTQYF.

The V and J genes are TRBV15 and TRBJ2-5; no firm D call. The last part of the DNA fits TRBJ2-7 better; the J call may be wrong. Germline assignment: CDR1 LNHNV and CDR2 YYDKDF (reference sequence). The CDR3 extends over 12 amino acids. The CDR3 DNA follows: TGTGCCACCAGCGGGGAAACCTACGAGCAGTACTTC. This encodes CATSGETYEQYF.

The chain links TRBV10-3 to TRBJ2-3, with 8 bases fitting TRBD2. The CDR3 extends over 15 amino acids. J gave up 0 bases and V 7 bases, and 6 bases lay outside the gene matches. The germline V gene encodes CDR1 ENHRY and CDR2 SYGVKD. CDR3 DNA: TGTGCCATCAAAGGCGGGGGGTCTAGCACAGATACGCAGTATTTT. Its translation is CAIKGGGSSTDTQYF.

The chain joins TRBV7-8 to TRBJ2-7; D remains unclear. Deletions cut 1 base from V and 3 bases from J, with 22 bases between. Germline CDR1 is SGHVS and CDR2 is FQNEAQ. The CDR3 consists of 18 residues. The CDR3 nucleotides are TGTGCCAGCAGCTTAGGAGATCCCTCCTCGATTATACTCTACGAGCAGTACTTC. This gives the protein CASSLGDPSSIILYEQYF.

The chain is built from TRBV28 and TRBJ2-2; D not resolved. CDR3 length: 13 residues. The germline V gene has CDR1 MDHEN and CDR2 SYDVKM. V lost 2 bases, J lost 1 base, and 2 bases lay in between. The chain's CDR3 is CASSLRNTGELFF. As DNA, the CDR3 is TGTGCCAGCAGTTTACGGAACACCGGGGAGCTGTTTTTT.

This clone was observed once. The rearrangement uses TRBV11-1 and TRBJ1-6; no firm D call. Per germline, CDR1 SGHAT and CDR2 FQDESV (reference sequence). V was trimmed by 5 bases and J by 10 bases, leaving 15 bases between them. The CDR3 sequence is 14 residues long. The CDR3, as DNA: TGTGCCAGCAGCAACATTGGAGTTTACTCACCCCTCCACTTT. Translation: CASSNIGVYSPLHF. Using reference TRBV11-1 and TRBJ1-6 for the parts outside the CDR3, the full variable domain is EAEVAQSPRYKITEKSQAVAFWCDPISGHATLYWYRQILGQGPELLVQFQDESVVDDSQLPKDRFSAERLKGVDSTLKIQPAELGDSAMYLCASSNIGVYSPLHFGNGTRLTVT.

V gene TRBV6-6 combines with J gene TRBJ1-1, with unresolved D. The ends were cut back, 7 bases at V and 1 base at J, with 16 bases in the middle. There are 15 residues in the CDR3. Germline values: CDR1 MNHNY, CDR2 SVGAGI (reference sequence). The CDR3 nucleotides are TGTGCCAGCACCCCCGGGTCCTTCAAGAACACTGAAGCTTTCTTT. The encoded protein is CASTPGSFKNTEAFF.

This chain connects TRBV10-1 to TRBJ2-7, with 7 bases identical to TRBD1. The germline gives CDR1 WNHNN, CDR2 SYGVQD (reference sequence). This CDR3 has 14 amino acids. The ends lost 4 bases at V and 1 base at J; junction bases unmatched: 4. The DNA of the CDR3 is TGCGCCAGCAGTGTGCCCAGGGGGTCCTACGAGCAGTACTTC. Its protein is CASSVPRGSYEQYF.

CDR3: CASSGLGGNSPLHF. The CDR3, as DNA: TGTGCCAGCAGCGGACTTGGGGGTAATTCACCCCTCCACTTT. The chain recombines TRBV2 with TRBJ1-6; possibly TRBD1 for D (5 bases). V dropped 6 bases and J dropped 6 bases, with 12 bases sitting between them. The CDR3 runs to 14 residues. Per germline, CDR1 SNHLY and CDR2 FYNNEI.

The chain has TRBV7-2 and TRBJ1-6; D possibly corresponds to TRBD1 (6 bases). The CDR3 runs 15 residues. V was trimmed by 5 bases and J by 7 bases, leaving 15 bases between them. Germline CDR1 is SGHTA and CDR2 is FQGNSA. Written as DNA, the CDR3 is TGTGCCAGCAGCCGCTGGGGGGGCAAGAATTCACCCCTCCACTTT. The encoded protein is CASSRWGGKNSPLHF.

By sample fraction, this clone is medium-sized (0.01 to 0.1%). The chain recombines TRBV11-2 with TRBJ2-3; D is possibly TRBD1 (6 bases). Trimming took 5 bases from V and 6 from J, leaving 9 bases between them. In germline, CDR1 is SGHAT, CDR2 FQNNGV. This CDR3 has 12 residues. The DNA for the CDR3 is TGTGCCAGCAGCACCGACAGGGATACGCAGTATTTT. Its translation: CASSTDRDTQYF.

The rearrangement uses TRBV28 and TRBJ1-2; TRBD1 aligns across 7 bases. Per germline, CDR1 MDHEN and CDR2 SYDVKM. The CDR3 has 13 residues. V lost 6 bases and J lost 8; bases outside the gene matches: 9. The CDR3 nucleotides are TGTGCCAGCAGCCAGACAGGGCCGGGGGGCTACACCTTC. Its protein product is CASSQTGPGGYTF.

The chain has TRBV7-9 and TRBJ1-2; TRBD1 matches at 7 bases. Germline trimming cut 5 bases from V and 4 bases from J; bases unmatched to any gene: 7. CDR1 and CDR2 from the germline V gene are SEHNR and FQNEAQ (reference sequence). CDR3 length equals 14 residues. CDR3 amino acids: CASSPGQAIYGYTF. The CDR3 coding sequence is TGTGCCAGCAGCCCCGGACAGGCGATCTATGGCTACACCTTC.

This clone was picked up a small number of times. CDR3 sequence: CASRALSNQPQHF. The CDR3, as DNA: TGTGCCAGTAGGGCCTTGAGCAATCAGCCCCAGCATTTT. This chain uses TRBV19 with TRBJ1-5, with D hard to call. Germline assignment: CDR1 LNHDA and CDR2 SQIVND (reference sequence). The V and J ends lost 6 bases and 1 base respectively, with 7 bases between them. There are 13 residues in the CDR3. Full variable domain (rest looked up from reference TRBV19 and TRBJ1-5): DGGITQSPKYLFRKEGQNVTLSCEQNLNHDAMYWYRQDPGQGLRLIYYSQIVNDFQKGDIAEGYSVSREKKESFPLTVTSAQKNPTAFYLCASRALSNQPQHFGDGTRLSIL.